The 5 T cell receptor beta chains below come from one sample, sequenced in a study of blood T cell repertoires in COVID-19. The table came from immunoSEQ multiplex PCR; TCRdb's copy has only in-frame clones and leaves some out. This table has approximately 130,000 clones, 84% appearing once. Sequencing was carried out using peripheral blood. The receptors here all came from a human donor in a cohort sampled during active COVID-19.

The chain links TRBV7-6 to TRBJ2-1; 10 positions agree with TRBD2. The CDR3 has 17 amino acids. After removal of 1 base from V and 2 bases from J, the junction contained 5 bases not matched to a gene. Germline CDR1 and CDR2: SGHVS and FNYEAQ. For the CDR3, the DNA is TGTGCCAGCAGCTTAGGAAGTCTAGCGGGGGCCTACAATGAGCAGTTCTTC. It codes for CASSLGSLAGAYNEQFF.

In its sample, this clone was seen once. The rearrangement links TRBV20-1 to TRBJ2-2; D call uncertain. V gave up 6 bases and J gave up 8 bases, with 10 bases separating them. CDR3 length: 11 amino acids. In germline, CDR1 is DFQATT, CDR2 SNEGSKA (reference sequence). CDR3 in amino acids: CSALRDGELFF. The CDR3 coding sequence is TGCAGTGCCCTTCGAGATGGGGAGCTGTTTTTT.

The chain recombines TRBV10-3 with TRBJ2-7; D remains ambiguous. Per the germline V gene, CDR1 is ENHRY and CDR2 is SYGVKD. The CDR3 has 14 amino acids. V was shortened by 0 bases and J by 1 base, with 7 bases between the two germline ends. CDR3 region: CAISESRASYEQYF. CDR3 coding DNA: TGTGCCATCAGTGAGTCGCGAGCTTCCTACGAGCAGTACTTC.

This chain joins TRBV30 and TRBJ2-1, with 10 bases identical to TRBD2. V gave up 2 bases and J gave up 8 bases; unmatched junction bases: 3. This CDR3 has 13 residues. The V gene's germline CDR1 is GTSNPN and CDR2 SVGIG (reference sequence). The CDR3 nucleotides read TGTGCCTGGAGTAGGAGCGGGGGGGATGAGCAGTTCTTC. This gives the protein CAWSRSGGDEQFF.

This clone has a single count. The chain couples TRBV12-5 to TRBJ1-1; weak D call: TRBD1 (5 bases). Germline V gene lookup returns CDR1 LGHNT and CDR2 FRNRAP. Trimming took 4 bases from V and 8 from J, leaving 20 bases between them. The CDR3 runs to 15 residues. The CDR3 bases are TGTGCTAGTGGTTCCACGAGGCAGGGCCTCGGGGAAGCTTTCTTT. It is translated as CASGSTRQGLGEAFF.